This T cell receptor beta chain was captured in a study of early stage breast cancer tumors. Study overall: Seven to nine ER+/PR+/HER2- tumors were invasive ductal; a few were invasive lobular.

The table came from immunoSEQ multiplex PCR; TCRdb's copy has only in-frame clones and leaves some out. The table lists 14,000 or so clones, 70% to 80% of them singletons. The adjacent normal breast tissue was taken roughly 1.7-4.5 cm from the tumor. The CDR3 sequence is 15 residues long. Germline V lookup: CDR1 MNHEY, CDR2 SMNVEV (reference sequence). V lost 5 bases, J lost 3 bases, and 17 bases lay in between. Study findings and constraints: Bulk DNA sequencing of unsorted cells missed chain pairing and markers. Blood repertoires resembled normal breast more than tumor.

As concerns this clone: Its antigen remains unidentified.

The V gene is TRBV27, the J gene TRBJ2-7; tentative D call: TRBD2 (5 bases). The TCR comes from a person aged 45 to 60 with breast cancer. The sample comprised normal breast tissue next to the tumor. The CDR3: CASSRRPRGNYEQYF. The CDR3 DNA reads TGTGCCAGCAGTAGGAGACCGAGAGGGAACTACGAGCAGTACTTC.